This T cell receptor beta chain was sequenced during a study of OX40 agonist ivuxolimab in advanced cancers. Study summary: Patients with prior anti-PD-1, anti-PD-L1 or anti-CTLA-4 therapy were eligible; 35% to 45% had some. Study-wide findings and caveats: More expanded clones were found, on average, in CD8+ than in CD4+ T cells.

The CDR3 totals 17 residues. Germline CDR1 and CDR2: SGHVS and FQNEAQ. V was clipped by 2 bases and J by 4 bases; unmatched bases: 5. This clone was observed a handful of times. As yet, its antigen is unknown. Some clones are missing from TCRdb's copy, which holds only in-frame ones; the method was immunoSEQ multiplex PCR. The sample includes tens of thousands of clones, 90% to 95% of them seen just once. Sequenced material: CD4+ or CD8+ T cells sorted from blood, taken in a trial of the OX40 agonist ivuxolimab. The chain has TRBV7-8 and TRBJ2-7, with 16 bases that match TRBD2. The TCR originated in an adult with an advanced solid tumor such as melanoma, head and neck, liver or kidney cancer. CDR3 residues: CASSLYGTSGGEYEQYV. For the CDR3, the DNA is TGTGCCAGCAGCTTATACGGGACTAGCGGGGGGGAATACGAGCAGTACGTC.